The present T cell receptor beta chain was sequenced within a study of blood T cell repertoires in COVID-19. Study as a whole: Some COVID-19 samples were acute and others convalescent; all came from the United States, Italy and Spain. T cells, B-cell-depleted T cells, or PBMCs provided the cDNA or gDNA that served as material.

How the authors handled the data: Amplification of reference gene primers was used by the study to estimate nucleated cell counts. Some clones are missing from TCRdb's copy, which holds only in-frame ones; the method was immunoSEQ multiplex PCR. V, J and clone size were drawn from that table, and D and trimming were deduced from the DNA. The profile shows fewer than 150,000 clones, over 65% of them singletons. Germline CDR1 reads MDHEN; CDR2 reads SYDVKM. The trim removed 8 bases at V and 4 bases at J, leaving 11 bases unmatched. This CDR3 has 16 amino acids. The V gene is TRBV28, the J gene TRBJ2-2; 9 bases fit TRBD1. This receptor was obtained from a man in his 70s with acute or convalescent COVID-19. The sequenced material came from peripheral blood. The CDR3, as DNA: TGTGCCAGCGTATCCGGAGGACAGGGGTCCACCGGGGAGCTGTTTTTT. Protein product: CASVSGGQGSTGELFF. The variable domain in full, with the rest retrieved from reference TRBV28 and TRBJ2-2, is DVKVTQSSRYLVKRTGEKVFLECVQDMDHENMFWYRQDPGLGLRLIYFSYDVKMKEKGDIPEGYSVSREKKERFSLILESASTNQTSMYLCASVSGGQGSTGELFFGEGSRLTVL.